This T cell receptor beta chain is drawn from a study of cytomegalovirus exposure and HLA in healthy donors. Study-level information: There were roughly 110 million unique TCR beta sequences, drawn from some 180 million T cells, in an earlier analysis. Study-level points and caveats: A prior analysis recorded that most TCR beta V segments were productive about 87% or about 30% of the time. Among the CMV-associated chains, a few were confirmed in vitro as specific for CMV antigens. In a later analysis, productive TCRs from donors in an Asian-associated ancestry cluster reportedly carried fewer N-insertions than the cohort mean.

This CDR3 is built from 14 residues. V was clipped by 5 bases and J by 7 bases; unmatched bases: 7. Germline V CDR1 and CDR2: SNHLY, FYNNEI. Comment on this clone: The antigen remains undetermined.

60 Vbeta and 13 Jbeta primers were used in PCR. Here immunoSEQ multiplex PCR was the method, and the copy in TCRdb shows in-frame clones only, minus some. This table holds about 140,000 clones. The TCR was taken from a man aged 35 to 55 in good health and CMV-seronegative. V gene TRBV2 combines with J gene TRBJ2-5, with 10 bases fitting TRBD1. The sample taken for sequencing was PBMCs. The CDR3 here is CASSTGQGGGTQYF. The CDR3 DNA reads TGTGCCAGCAGTACTGGACAGGGGGGAGGGACCCAGTACTTC.